This TCR beta chain was profiled in a study of chemoradiotherapy in HPV16-positive cancers (dated 2022 in TCRdb). Context from the whole study: Candidate HPV-specific T-cell clones and common TCR motifs were defined through functional T-cell assays on cells from a couple of HPV16-positive patients. TCR repertoires from around 80 patients with HPV-related cancers were then used to track the candidate HPV-specific TCRs and motifs. The study asked whether T-cell immunity against the HPV oncoproteins E6 and E7 changes during chemoradiotherapy and whether it affects survival.

Overall results and qualifications from the work: Among HPV16-positive patients, expansion of HPV-responsive T cells during chemoradiotherapy was associated with better recurrence-free survival. Expansion of candidate HPV-specific clones and E7-related TCR motifs was observed in the tumor microenvironment during treatment, whereas no such expansion was observed for non-HPV-specific T cells. The survival association was reported for HPV16-positive patients, and the functional definition of HPV-specific T cells was derived from only two HPV16-positive patients.

V loses 4 bases, J loses 0 bases, and the germline ends lie 16 bases apart. The germline V gene specifies LGHNA as CDR1 and YSLEER as CDR2. Its CDR3 holds 17 amino acids, cysteine through phenylalanine. Only the CDR3 part of the read is kept: 51 bases, read in frame from the first base. Preparation of the library involved the immunoSEQ multiplex PCR assay. In its TCRdb copy, this immuneACCESS table keeps in-frame sequences only and misses some clones. Where compared with another copy, unresolved V genes explain less than half of these, and the others have no known cause. Here the sample has around 7,200 clones; 65% to 90% occur a single time. The top ten hold approximately 6.6% of the sample. Repertoires were sampled repeatedly over the course of chemoradiotherapy so that clonal expansion in the tumor microenvironment could be followed. In the case of this clone: Its antigen remains undetermined. No base quality information exists; no much larger clone differs at one position.

This specimen was tumor tissue, taken from a patient who underwent chemoradiotherapy. This receptor was taken from a human donor with HPV-associated anogenital cancer. This chain joins TRBV4-3 to TRBJ2-4; the D segment could be TRBD2, given 6 matching bases. The DNA sequence follows: TGCGCCAGCAGCCCTTATTGGGGGAGGTTAGCCAAAAACATTCAGTACTTC. Translated, it gives CASSPYWGRLAKNIQYF.